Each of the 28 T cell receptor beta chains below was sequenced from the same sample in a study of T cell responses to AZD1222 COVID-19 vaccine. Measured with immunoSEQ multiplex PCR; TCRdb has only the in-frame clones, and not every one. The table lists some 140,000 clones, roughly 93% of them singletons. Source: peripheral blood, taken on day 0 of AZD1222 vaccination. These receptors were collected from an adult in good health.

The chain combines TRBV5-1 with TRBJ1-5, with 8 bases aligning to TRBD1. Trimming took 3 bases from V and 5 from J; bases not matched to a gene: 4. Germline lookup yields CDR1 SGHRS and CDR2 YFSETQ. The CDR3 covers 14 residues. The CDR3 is CASSSTGGDQPQHF. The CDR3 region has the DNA TGCGCCAGCAGCTCCACAGGGGGGGATCAGCCCCAGCATTTT. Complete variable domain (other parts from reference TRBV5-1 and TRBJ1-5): KAGVTQTPRYLIKTRGQQVTLSCSPISGHRSVSWYQQTPGQGLQFLFEYFSETQRNKGNFPGRFSGRQFSNSRSEMNVSTLELGDSALYLCASSSTGGDQPQHFGDGTRLSIL.

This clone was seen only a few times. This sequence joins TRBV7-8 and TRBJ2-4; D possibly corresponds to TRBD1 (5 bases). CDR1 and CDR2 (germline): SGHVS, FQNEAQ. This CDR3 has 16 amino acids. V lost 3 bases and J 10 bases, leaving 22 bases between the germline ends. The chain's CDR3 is CASSFQQVSFLNIQYF. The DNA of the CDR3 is TGTGCCAGCAGCTTCCAACAGGTTTCTTTTTTGAATATTCAGTACTTC.

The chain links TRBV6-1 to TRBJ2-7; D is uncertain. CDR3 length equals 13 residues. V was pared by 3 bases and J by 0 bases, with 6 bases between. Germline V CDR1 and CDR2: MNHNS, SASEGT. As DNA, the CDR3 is TGTGCCAGCAGTGAGGAAGACTCCTACGAGCAGTACTTC. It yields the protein CASSEEDSYEQYF.

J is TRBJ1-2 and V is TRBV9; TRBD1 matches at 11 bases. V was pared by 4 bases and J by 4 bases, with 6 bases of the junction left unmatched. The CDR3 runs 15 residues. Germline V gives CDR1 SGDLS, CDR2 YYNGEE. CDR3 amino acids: CASSLGQGAGYGYTF. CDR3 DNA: TGTGCCAGCAGCTTAGGACAGGGGGCAGGCTATGGCTACACCTTC. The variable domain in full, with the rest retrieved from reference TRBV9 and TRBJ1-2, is DSGVTQTPKHLITATGQRVTLRCSPRSGDLSVYWYQQSLDQGLQFLIQYYNGEERAKGNILERFSAQQFPDLHSELNLSSLELGDSALYFCASSLGQGAGYGYTFGSGTRLTVV.

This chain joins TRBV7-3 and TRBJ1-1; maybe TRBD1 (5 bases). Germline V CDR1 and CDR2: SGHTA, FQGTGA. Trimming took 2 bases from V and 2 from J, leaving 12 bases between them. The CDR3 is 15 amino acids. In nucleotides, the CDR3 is TGTGCCAGCAGCTTAGGAGGGGCTAAAAACACTGAAGCTTTCTTT. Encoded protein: CASSLGGAKNTEAFF.

Here the CDR3 reads CASSRPGNPTEAFF. The CDR3 nucleotides are TGTGCCAGCAGTCGCCCAGGGAACCCGACTGAAGCTTTCTTT. This rearrangement joins TRBV6-5 to TRBJ1-1; perhaps TRBD1 as D (5 bases). V lost 5 bases and J lost 5, with 15 bases in between. Germline values: CDR1 MNHEY, CDR2 SVGAGI. This CDR3 region has 14 residues.

CDR3 residues: CASGTGMNTEAFF. In DNA, the CDR3 is TGCGCCAGCGGGACAGGGATGAACACTGAAGCTTTCTTT. The rearrangement uses TRBV5-1 and TRBJ1-1, with TRBD1 matching over 9 bases. Germline values: CDR1 SGHRS, CDR2 YFSETQ. This CDR3 contains 13 residues. V lost 7 bases to trimming and J lost 0 bases; unmatched junction nucleotides: 1.

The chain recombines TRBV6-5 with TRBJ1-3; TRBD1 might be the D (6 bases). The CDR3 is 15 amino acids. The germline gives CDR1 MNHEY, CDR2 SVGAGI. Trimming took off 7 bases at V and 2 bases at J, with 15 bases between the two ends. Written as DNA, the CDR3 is TGTGCCAGCACCCTAGTTAGGGGGGCTGGAAACACCATATATTTT. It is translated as CASTLVRGAGNTIYF.

CDR3 sequence: CASRKAQGNQPQHF. The CDR3 bases are TGTGCCAGCAGAAAGGCGCAGGGAAATCAGCCCCAGCATTTT. V gene TRBV6-5 combines with J gene TRBJ1-5; D is perhaps TRBD1 (5 bases). The CDR3 length is 14 residues. Germline CDR1 reads MNHEY; CDR2 reads SVGAGI. V dropped 6 bases and J dropped 4 bases, with 13 bases sitting between them.

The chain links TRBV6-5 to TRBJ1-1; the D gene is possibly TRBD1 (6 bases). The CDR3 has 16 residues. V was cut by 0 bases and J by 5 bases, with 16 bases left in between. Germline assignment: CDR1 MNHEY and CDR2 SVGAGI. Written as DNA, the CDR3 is TGTGCCAGCAGTTACTCAGGGCTAGGGGGGGGGACTGAAGCTTTCTTT. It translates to CASSYSGLGGGTEAFF.

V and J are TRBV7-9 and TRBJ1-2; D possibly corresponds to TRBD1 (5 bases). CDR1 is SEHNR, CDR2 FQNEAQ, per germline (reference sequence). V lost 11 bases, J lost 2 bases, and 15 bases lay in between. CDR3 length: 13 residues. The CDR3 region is CAGEATENYGYTF. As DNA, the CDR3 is TGTGCCGGAGAGGCGACAGAGAACTATGGCTACACCTTC.

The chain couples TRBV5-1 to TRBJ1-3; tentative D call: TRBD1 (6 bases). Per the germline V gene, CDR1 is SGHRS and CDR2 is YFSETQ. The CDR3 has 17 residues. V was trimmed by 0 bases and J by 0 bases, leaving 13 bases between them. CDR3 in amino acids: CASSLAGTKYSGNTIYF. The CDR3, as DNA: TGCGCCAGCAGCTTGGCCGGGACAAAATACTCTGGAAACACCATATATTTT. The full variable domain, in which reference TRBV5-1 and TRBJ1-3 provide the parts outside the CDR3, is KAGVTQTPRYLIKTRGQQVTLSCSPISGHRSVSWYQQTPGQGLQFLFEYFSETQRNKGNFPGRFSGRQFSNSRSEMNVSTLELGDSALYLCASSLAGTKYSGNTIYFGEGSWLTVV.

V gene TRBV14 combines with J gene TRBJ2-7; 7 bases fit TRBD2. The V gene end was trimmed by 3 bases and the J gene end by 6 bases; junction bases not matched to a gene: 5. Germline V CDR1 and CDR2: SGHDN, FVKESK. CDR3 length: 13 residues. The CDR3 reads CASSQGREGEQYF. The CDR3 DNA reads TGTGCCAGCAGCCAGGGCAGGGAGGGCGAGCAGTACTTC.

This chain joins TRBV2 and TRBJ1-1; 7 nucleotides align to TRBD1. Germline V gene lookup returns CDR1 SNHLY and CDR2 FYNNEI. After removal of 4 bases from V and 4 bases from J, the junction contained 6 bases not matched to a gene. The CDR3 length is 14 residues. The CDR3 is CASSVGRGSTEAFF. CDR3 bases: TGTGCCAGCAGTGTGGGCAGGGGGAGCACTGAAGCTTTCTTT.

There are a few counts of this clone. The CDR3 protein is CSVGGASSYGYTF. For the CDR3, the DNA is TGCAGCGTTGGGGGGGCGAGTAGCTATGGCTACACCTTC. The chain couples TRBV29-1 to TRBJ1-2; tentatively, D is TRBD1 (6 bases). The CDR3 loop spans 13 amino acids. CDR1 and CDR2 (germline): SQVTM, ANQGSEA. V lost 4 bases, J lost 4 bases, and 13 bases lay in between.

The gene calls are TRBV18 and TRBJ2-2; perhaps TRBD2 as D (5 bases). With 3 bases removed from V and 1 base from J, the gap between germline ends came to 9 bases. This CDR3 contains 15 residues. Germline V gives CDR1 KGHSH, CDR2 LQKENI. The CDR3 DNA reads TGTGCCAGCTCACCGCGACGGGGGAACACCGGGGAGCTGTTTTTT. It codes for CASSPRRGNTGELFF.

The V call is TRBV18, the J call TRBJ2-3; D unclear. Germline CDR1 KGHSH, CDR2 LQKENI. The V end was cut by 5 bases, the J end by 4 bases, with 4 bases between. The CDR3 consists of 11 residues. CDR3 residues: CASSSSDTQYF. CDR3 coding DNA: TGTGCCAGCTCATCCTCAGATACGCAGTATTTT.

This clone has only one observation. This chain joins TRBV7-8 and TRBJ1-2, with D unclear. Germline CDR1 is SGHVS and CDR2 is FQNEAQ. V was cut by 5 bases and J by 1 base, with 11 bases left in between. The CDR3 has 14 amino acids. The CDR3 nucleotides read TGTGCCAGCAGCCCCGACACGTTTAACTATGGCTACACCTTC. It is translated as CASSPDTFNYGYTF. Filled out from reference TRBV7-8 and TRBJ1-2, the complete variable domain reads GAGVSQSPRYKVAKRGQDVALRCDPISGHVSLFWYQQALGQGPEFLTYFQNEAQLDKSGLPSDRFFAERPEGSVSTLKIQRTQQEDSAVYLCASSPDTFNYGYTFGSGTRLTVV.

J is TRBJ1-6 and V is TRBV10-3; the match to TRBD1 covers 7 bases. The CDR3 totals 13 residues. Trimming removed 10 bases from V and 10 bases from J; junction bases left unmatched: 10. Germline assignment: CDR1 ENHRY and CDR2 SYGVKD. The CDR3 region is CATNRDRESPLHF. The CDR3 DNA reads TGTGCCACCAACCGGGACAGAGAATCACCCCTCCACTTT.

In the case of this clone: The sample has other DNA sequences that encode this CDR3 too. In DNA form, the CDR3 reads TGTGCCTGGAGCGCAGGGGGCTATGGCTACACCTTC. Its translation: CAWSAGGYGYTF. The V call is TRBV30, the J call TRBJ1-2, with 7 bases matching TRBD1. The CDR3 runs 12 residues. The V gene's germline CDR1 is GTSNPN and CDR2 SVGIG (reference sequence). V dropped 3 bases and J dropped 4; count of bases not matched to a gene: 2.

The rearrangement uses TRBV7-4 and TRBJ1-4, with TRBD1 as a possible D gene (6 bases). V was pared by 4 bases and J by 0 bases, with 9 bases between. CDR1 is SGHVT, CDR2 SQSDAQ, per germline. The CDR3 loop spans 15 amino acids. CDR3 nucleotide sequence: TGTGCCAGCAGCTCGGCAGGGGCAACTAATGAAAAACTGTTTTTT. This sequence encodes CASSSAGATNEKLFF.

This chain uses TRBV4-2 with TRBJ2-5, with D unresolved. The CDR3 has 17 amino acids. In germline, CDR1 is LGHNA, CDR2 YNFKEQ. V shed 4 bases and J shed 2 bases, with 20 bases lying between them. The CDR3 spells CASSPSHSSTVQETQYF. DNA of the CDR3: TGTGCCAGCAGCCCCTCCCATTCGTCGACGGTGCAAGAGACCCAGTACTTC.

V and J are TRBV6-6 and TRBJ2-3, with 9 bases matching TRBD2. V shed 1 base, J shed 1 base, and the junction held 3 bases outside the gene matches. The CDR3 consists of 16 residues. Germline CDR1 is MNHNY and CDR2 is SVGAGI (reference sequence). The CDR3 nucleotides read TGTGCCAGCAGTTACTTTGAGCGGGGGGGCACAGATACGCAGTATTTT. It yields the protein CASSYFERGGTDTQYF.

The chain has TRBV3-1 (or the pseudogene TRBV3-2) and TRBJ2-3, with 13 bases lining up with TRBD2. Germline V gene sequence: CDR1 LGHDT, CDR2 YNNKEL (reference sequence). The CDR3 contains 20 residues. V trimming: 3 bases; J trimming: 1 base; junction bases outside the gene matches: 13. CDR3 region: CASSHSTSGGALFGTDTQYF. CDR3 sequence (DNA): TGTGCCAGCAGCCATTCCACTAGCGGGGGGGCCCTGTTCGGCACAGATACGCAGTATTTT.

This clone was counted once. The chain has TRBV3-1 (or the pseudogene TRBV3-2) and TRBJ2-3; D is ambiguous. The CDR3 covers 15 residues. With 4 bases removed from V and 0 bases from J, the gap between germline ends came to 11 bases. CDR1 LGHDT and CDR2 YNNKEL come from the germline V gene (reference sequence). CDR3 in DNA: TGTGCCAGCAGCCCCGGACGGGCTAGCACAGATACGCAGTATTTT. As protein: CASSPGRASTDTQYF.

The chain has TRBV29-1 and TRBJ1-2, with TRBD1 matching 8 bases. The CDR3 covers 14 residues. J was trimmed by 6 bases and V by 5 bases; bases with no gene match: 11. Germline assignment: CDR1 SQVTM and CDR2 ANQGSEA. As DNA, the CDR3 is TGCAGCGTTCCCAGGGGGCGGGAAGGTAATGGCTACACCTTC. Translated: CSVPRGREGNGYTF.

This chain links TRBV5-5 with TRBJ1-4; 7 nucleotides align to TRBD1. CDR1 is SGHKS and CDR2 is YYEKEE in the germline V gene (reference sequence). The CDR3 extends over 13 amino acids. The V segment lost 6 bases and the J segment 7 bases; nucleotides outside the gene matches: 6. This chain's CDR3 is CASTTTGVEKLFF. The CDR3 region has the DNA TGTGCCAGCACTACCACAGGGGTTGAAAAACTGTTTTTT. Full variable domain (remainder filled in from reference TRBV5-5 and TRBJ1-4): DAGVTQSPTHLIKTRGQQVTLRCSPISGHKSVSWYQQVLGQGPQFIFQYYEKEERGRGNFPDRFSARQFPNYSSELNVNALLLGDSALYLCASTTTGVEKLFFGSGTQLSVL.

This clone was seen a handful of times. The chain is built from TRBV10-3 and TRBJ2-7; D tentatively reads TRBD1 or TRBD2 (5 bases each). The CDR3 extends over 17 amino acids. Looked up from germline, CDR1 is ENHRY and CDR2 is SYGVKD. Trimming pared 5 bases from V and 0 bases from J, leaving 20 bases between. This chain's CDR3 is CAISRPGLGESSYEQYF. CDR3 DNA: TGTGCCATCAGTCGCCCCGGACTGGGGGAAAGCTCCTACGAGCAGTACTTC.